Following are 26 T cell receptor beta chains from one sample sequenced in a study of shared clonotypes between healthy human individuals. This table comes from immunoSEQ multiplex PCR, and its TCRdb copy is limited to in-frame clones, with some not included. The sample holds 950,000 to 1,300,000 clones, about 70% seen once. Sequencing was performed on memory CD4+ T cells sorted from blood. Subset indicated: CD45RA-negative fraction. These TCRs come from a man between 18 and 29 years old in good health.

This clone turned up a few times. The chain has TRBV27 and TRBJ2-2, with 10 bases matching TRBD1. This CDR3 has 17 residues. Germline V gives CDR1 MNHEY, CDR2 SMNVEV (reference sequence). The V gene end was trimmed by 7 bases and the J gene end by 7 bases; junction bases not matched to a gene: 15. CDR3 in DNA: TGTGCCAGCATTTTTAGGTTGGGGGACAGGGGCATCGGGGAGCTGTTTTTT. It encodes CASIFRLGDRGIGELFF.

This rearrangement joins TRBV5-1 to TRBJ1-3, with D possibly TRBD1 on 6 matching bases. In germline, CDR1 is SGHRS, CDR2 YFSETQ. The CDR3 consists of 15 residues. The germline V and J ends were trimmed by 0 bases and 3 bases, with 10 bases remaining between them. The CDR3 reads CASSLVGGFGNTIYF. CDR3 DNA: TGCGCCAGCAGCTTGGTTGGGGGCTTTGGAAACACCATATATTTT.

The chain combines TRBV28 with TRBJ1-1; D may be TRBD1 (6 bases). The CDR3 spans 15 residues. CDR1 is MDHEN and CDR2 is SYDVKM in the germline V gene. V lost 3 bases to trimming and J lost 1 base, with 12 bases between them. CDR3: CASSFFKGQNTEAFF. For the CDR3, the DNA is TGTGCCAGCAGTTTTTTTAAGGGACAGAACACTGAAGCTTTCTTT.

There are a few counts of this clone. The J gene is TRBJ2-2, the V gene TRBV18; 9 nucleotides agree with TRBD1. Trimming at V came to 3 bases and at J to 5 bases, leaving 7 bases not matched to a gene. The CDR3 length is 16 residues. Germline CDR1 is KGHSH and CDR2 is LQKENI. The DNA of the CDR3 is TGTGCCAGCTCACCGGTGGACAGGGGAGATACCGGGGAGCTGTTTTTT. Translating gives CASSPVDRGDTGELFF.

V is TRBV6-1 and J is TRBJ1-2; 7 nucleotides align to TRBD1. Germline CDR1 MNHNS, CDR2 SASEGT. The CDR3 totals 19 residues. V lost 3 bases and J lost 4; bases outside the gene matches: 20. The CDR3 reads CASSESFFGPGGSGYGYTF. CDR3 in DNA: TGTGCCAGCAGTGAGAGTTTTTTTGGGCCAGGGGGGAGCGGCTATGGCTACACCTTC.

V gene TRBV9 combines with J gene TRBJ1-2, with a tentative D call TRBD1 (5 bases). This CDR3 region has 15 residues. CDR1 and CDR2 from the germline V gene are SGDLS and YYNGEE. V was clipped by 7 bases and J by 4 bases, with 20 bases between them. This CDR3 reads CASSPNEGPRYGYTF. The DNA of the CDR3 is TGTGCCAGCTCCCCGAACGAGGGGCCGCGCTATGGCTACACCTTC.

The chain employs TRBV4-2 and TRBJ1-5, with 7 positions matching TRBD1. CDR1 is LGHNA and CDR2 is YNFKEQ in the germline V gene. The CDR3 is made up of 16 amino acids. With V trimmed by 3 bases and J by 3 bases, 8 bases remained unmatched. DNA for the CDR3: TGTGCCAGCAGCCACGTCGACAGGGAATACAATCAGCCCCAGCATTTT. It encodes CASSHVDREYNQPQHF.

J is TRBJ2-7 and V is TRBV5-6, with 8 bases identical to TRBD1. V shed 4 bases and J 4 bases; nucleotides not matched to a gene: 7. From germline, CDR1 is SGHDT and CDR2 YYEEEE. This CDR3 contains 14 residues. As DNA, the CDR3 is TGTGCCAGCAGCACTCGGGACAGGCGATACGAGCAGTACTTC. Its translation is CASSTRDRRYEQYF.

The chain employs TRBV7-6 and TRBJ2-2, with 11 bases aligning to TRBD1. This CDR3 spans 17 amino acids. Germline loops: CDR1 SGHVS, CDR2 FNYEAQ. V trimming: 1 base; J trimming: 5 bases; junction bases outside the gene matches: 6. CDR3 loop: CASSLGGTGGRTGELFF. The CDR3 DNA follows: TGTGCCAGCAGCTTAGGCGGGACAGGGGGTCGGACCGGGGAGCTGTTTTTT.

In DNA form, the CDR3 reads TGCGCCAGCAGCTTGGGGAGCGGGAGGGGAGAGGAGACCCAGTACTTC. Protein: CASSLGSGRGEETQYF. The V gene is TRBV5-1, the J gene TRBJ2-5, with 10 bases fitting TRBD2. The length of the CDR3 is 16 residues. The J segment lost 5 bases and the V segment lost 0 bases, leaving 7 bases of the junction unmatched. The germline CDR1 and CDR2 sequences are SGHRS and YFSETQ.

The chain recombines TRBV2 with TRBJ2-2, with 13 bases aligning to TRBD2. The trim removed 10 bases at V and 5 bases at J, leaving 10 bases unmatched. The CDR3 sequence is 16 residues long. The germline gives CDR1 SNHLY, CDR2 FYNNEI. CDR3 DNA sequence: TGTGCCACCAAGGGACTAGCGGGGCCAACGACCGGGGAGCTGTTTTTT. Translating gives CATKGLAGPTTGELFF. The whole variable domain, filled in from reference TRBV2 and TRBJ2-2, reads EPEVTQTPSHQVTQMGQEVILRCVPISNHLYFYWYRQILGQKVEFLVSFYNNEISEKSEIFDDQFSVERPDGSNFTLKIRSTKLEDSAMYFCATKGLAGPTTGELFFGEGSRLTVL.

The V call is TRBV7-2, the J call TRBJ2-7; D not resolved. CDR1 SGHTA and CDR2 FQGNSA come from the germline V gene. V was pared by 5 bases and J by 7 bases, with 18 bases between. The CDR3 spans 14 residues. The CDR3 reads CASSTGRVMGEQYF. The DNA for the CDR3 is TGTGCCAGCAGCACTGGACGAGTCATGGGGGAGCAGTACTTC.

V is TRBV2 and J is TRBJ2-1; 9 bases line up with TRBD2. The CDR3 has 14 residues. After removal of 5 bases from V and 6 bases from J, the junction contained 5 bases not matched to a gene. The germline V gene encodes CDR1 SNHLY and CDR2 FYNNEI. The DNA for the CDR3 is TGTGCCAGCAGTCCCCAGCGGGGGGTCAATGAGCAGTTCTTC. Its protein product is CASSPQRGVNEQFF. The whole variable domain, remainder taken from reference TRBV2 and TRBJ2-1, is EPEVTQTPSHQVTQMGQEVILRCVPISNHLYFYWYRQILGQKVEFLVSFYNNEISEKSEIFDDQFSVERPDGSNFTLKIRSTKLEDSAMYFCASSPQRGVNEQFFGPGTRLTVL.

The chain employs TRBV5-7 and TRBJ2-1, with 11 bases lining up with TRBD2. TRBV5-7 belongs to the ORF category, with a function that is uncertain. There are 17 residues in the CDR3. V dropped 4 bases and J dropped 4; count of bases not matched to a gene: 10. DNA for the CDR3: TGTGCCAGCAGCCGATGGACTAGCGGGTTCGGGTACAATGAGCAGTTCTTC. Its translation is CASSRWTSGFGYNEQFF.

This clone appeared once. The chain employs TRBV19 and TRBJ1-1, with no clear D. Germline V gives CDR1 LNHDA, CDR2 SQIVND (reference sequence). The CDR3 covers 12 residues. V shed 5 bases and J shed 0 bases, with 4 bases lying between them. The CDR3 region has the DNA TGTGCCAGTAGTCCAGTGAACACTGAAGCTTTCTTT. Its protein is CASSPVNTEAFF.

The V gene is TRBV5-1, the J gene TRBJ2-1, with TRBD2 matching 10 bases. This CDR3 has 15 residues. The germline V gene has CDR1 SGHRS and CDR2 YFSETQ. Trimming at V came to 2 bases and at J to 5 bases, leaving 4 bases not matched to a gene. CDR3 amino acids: CASSLAGGRNNEQFF. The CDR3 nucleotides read TGCGCCAGCAGCTTAGCGGGGGGGCGGAACAATGAGCAGTTCTTC.

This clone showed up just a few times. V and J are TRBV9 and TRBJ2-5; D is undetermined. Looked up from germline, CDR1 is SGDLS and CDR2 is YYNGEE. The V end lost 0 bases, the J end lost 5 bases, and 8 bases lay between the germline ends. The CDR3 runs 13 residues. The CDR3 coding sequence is TGTGCCAGCAGCGTAGGGGGTACGGAGACCCAGTACTTC. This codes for CASSVGGTETQYF.

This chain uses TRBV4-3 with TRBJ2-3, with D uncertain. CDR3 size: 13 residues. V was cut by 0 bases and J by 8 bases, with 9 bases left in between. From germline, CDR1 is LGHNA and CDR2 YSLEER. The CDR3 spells CASSQDHPSTQYF. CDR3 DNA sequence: TGCGCCAGCAGCCAAGATCATCCGAGTACGCAGTATTTT.

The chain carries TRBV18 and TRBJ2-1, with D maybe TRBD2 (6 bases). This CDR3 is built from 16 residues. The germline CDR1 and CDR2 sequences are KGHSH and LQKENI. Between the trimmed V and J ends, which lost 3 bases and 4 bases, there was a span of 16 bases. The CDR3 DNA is TGTGCCAGCTCACCTTTAGGCGGGAAGGTGTACAATGAGCAGTTCTTC. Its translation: CASSPLGGKVYNEQFF.

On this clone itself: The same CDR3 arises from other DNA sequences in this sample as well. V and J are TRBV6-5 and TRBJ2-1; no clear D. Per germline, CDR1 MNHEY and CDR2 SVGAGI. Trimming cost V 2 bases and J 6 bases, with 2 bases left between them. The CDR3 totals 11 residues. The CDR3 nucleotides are TGTGCCAGCAGTTACATCAATGAGCAGTTCTTC. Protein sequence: CASSYINEQFF.

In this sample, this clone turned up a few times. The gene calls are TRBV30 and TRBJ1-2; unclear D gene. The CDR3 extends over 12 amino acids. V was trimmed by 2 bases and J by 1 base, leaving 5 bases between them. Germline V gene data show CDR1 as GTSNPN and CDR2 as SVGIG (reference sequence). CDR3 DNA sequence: TGTGCCTGGAGTAACGATAACTATGGCTACACCTTC. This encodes CAWSNDNYGYTF.

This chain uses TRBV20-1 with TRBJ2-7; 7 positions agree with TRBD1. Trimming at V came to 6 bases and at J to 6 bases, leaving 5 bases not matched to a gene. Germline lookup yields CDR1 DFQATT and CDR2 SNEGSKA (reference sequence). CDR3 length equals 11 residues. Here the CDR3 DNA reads TGCAGTGCGTACAGGGGAAGCGAGCAGTACTTC. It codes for CSAYRGSEQYF.

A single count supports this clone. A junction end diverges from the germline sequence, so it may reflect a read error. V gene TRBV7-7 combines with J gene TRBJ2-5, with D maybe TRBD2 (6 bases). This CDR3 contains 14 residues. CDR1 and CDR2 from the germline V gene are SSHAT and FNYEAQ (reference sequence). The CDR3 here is CASSPRGSQETQYF. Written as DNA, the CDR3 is TGTGCTAGCAGCCCCCGGGGGAGCCAAGAGACCCAGTACTTC.

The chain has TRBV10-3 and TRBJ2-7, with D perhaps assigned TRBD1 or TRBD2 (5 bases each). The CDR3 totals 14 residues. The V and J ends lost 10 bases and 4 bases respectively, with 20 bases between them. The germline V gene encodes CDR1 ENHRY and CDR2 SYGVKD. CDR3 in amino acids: CATLGTAAVYEQYF. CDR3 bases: TGTGCCACCCTGGGGACGGCAGCAGTATACGAGCAGTACTTC.

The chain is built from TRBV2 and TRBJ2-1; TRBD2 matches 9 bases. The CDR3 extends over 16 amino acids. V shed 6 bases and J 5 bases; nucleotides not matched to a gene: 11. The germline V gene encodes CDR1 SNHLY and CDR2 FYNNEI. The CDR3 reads CASRVGLASSHNEQFF. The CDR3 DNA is TGTGCCAGCAGAGTTGGACTAGCGTCGTCCCACAATGAGCAGTTCTTC.

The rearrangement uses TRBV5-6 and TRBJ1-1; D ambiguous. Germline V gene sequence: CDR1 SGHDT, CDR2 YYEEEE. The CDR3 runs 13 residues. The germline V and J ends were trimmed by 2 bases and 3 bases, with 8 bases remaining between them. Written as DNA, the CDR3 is TGTGCCAGCAGCTTCGGATCTTACACTGAAGCTTTCTTT. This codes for CASSFGSYTEAFF.